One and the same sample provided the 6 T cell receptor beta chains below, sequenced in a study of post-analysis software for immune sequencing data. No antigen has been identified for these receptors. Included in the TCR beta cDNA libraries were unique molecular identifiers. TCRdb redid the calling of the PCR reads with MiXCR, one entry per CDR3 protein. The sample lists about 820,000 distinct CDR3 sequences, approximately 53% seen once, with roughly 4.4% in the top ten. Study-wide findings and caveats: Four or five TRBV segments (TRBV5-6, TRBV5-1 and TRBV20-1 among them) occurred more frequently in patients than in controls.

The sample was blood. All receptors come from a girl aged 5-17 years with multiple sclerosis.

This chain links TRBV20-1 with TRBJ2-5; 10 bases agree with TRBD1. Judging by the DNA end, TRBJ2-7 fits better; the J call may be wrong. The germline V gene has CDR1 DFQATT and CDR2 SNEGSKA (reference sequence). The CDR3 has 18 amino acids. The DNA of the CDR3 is TGCAGTGCCGAAAACCGGGACAGGGGCCTTCCGAGCTCCTACGAGCAGTACTTC. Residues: CSAENRDRGLPSSYEQYF.

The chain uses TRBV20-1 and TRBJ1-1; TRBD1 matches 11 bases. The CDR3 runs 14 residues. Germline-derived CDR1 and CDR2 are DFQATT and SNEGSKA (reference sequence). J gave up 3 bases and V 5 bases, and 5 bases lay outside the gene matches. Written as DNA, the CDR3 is TGCAGTGCTGGACAGGGGGCGCGGGACACTGAAGCTTTCTTT. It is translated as CSAGQGARDTEAFF.

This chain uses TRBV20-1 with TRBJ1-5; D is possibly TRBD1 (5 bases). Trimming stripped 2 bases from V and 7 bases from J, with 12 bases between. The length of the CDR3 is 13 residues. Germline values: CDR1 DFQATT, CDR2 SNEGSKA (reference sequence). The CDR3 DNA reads TGCAGTGCTAGAACCCCCGGGGGGCAGCCCCAGCATTTT. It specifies CSARTPGGQPQHF.

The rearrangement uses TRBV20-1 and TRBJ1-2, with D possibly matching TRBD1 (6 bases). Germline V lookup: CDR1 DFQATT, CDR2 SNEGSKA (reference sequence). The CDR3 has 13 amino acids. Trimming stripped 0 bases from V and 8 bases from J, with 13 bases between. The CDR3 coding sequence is TGCAGTGCTAGAGACAGGGGCCAGGGGGGCTACACCTTC. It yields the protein CSARDRGQGGYTF.

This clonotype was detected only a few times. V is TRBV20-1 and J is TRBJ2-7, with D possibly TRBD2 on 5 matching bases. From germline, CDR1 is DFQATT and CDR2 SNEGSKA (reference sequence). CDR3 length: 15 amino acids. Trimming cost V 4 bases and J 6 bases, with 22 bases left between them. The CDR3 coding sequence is TGCAGTGCTACCCTCCCCAGCGGAGGACCAAGCGAGCAGTACTTC. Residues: CSATLPSGGPSEQYF.

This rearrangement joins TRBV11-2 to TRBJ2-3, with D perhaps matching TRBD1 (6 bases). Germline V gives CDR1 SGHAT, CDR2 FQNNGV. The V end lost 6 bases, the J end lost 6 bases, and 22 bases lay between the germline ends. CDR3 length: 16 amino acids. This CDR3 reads CASSGTKATLGDTQYF. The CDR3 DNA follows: TGTGCCAGCAGTGGGACAAAGGCTACGCTTGGGGATACGCAGTATTTT. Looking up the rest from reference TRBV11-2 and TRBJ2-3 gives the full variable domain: EAGVAQSPRYKIIEKRQSVAFWCNPISGHATLYWYQQILGQGPKLLIQFQNNGVVDDSQLPKDRFSAERLKGVDSTLKIQPAKLEDSAVYLCASSGTKATLGDTQYFGPGTRLTVL.